What follows are 28 T cell receptor beta chains derived from one specimen sequenced in a study of metastatic and nonmetastatic thyroid tumors. With MiXCR, TCRdb reprocessed the PCR reads. The sample comprises roughly 59,000 clones, about 16% of which are singletons, and roughly a tenth rests with the top ten. Each patient came to thyroid surgery without any prior treatment (of any kind). Sequencing was done on a sample of blood. These receptors were obtained from a male donor with papillary thyroid cancer or a benign thyroid nodule (not recorded which). Some clones in this sample may be carry-over from other donors' samples.

This clone has a count of ten or more. The rearrangement uses TRBV7-9 and TRBJ2-3; the D gene is possibly TRBD1 (5 bases). The CDR3 spans 12 residues. Germline V gene data show CDR1 as SEHNR and CDR2 as FQNEAQ (reference sequence). V was trimmed by 5 bases and J by 10 bases, leaving 13 bases between them. The CDR3 is CASSPDSAAQYF. DNA of the CDR3: TGTGCCAGCAGCCCCGACAGTGCCGCGCAGTATTTT.

This clone was found many times. V and J are TRBV25-1 and TRBJ1-6; D is undetermined. The CDR3 has 13 amino acids. Per the germline V gene, CDR1 is MGHDK and CDR2 is SYGVNS. Trimming cost V 5 bases and J 9 bases, with 11 bases left between them. CDR3 in amino acids: CASSKGVISPLHF. CDR3 in DNA: TGTGCCAGCAGTAAGGGTGTCATTTCACCCCTCCACTTT.

The table lists this clone with many counts. The chain joins TRBV28 to TRBJ2-7, with D maybe TRBD2 (6 bases). Germline lookup yields CDR1 MDHEN and CDR2 SYDVKM. The CDR3 runs 11 residues. DNA for the CDR3: TGTGCCAGCAGTTTAGGACTAACCGTGGACGTC. Its translation: CASSLGLTVDV.

This clone was recorded at least ten times. A junction end diverges from the germline sequence, so it may reflect a read error. The chain couples TRBV7-7 to TRBJ2-7, with 9 bases identical to TRBD1. CDR3 size: 15 residues. Germline CDR1 and CDR2: SSHAT and FNYEAQ (reference sequence). CDR3 residues: CASSLAPGQGYEQYF. In nucleotides, the CDR3 is TGTGCTAGCAGCTTAGCCCCGGGACAGGGCTACGAGCAGTACTTC.

Note on this clone: One base away lies a much larger clone, so this may be a sequencing read error. CDR3: CASSLAPGYFQETQYF. As DNA, the CDR3 is TGCGCCAGCAGCTTGGCCCCAGGGTACTTCCAAGAGACCCAGTACTTC. This chain uses TRBV5-1 with TRBJ2-5, with a tentative D call TRBD1 (5 bases). The CDR3 totals 16 residues. Germline lookup yields CDR1 SGHRS and CDR2 YFSETQ. Trimming removed 0 bases at V and 1 base at J, with 13 bases between.

This clone was detected a few times. A much larger clonotype is one base distant, so this may be a read error. V and J are TRBV4-2 and TRBJ2-3; TRBD2 aligns across 9 bases. The CDR3 extends over 19 amino acids. Germline-derived CDR1 and CDR2 are LGHNA and YNFKEQ. CDR3 residues: CANSPPSDWLAGYTDTQYF. Written as DNA, the CDR3 is TGTGCCAACAGCCCCCCCTCCGACTGGCTAGCGGGATACACAGATACGCAGTATTTT.

In this sample, this clone turned up many times. This same CDR3 is encoded by further DNA sequences in the sample. J is TRBJ2-1 and V is TRBV6-4; TRBD2 might be the D (6 bases). The germline V and J ends were trimmed by 0 bases and 0 bases, with 6 bases remaining between them. The CDR3 totals 15 residues. CDR1 MRHNA and CDR2 SNTAGT come from the germline V gene. The CDR3 bases are TGTGCCAGCAGTGACTCTAGCGGCTCCTACAATGAGCAGTTCTTC. This encodes CASSDSSGSYNEQFF.

This clone was detected many times. The CDR3, as DNA: TGTGCCAGCAGCACACAGGGGGCTTTGGTTGAAAAACTGTTTTTT. It codes for CASSTQGALVEKLFF. The V call is TRBV11-2, the J call TRBJ1-4; 9 bases fit TRBD1. The CDR3 totals 15 residues. CDR1 and CDR2 (germline): SGHAT, FQNNGV. Trimming removed 5 bases from V and 7 bases from J; junction bases left unmatched: 8.

Regarding this clone: Being one base from a much bigger clone, this may be a read error. The genes are TRBV4-1 and TRBJ2-7; 11 bases match TRBD1. J gave up 4 bases and V 4 bases, and 6 bases lay outside the gene matches. This CDR3 is 15 amino acids long. CDR1 is MGHRA and CDR2 is YSYEKL in the germline V gene. CDR3: CASSPPGQGEYEQYF. The CDR3 DNA reads as TGCGCCAGCAGCCCCCCGGGACAGGGGGAATACGAGCAGTACTTC.

This clone was seen repeatedly, ten times or more. The chain recombines TRBV20-1 with TRBJ1-5, with D uncertain. The V and J ends lost 0 bases and 4 bases respectively, with 16 bases between them. CDR3 length: 16 residues. CDR1 and CDR2 (germline): DFQATT, SNEGSKA (reference sequence). CDR3 bases: TGCAGTGCTAGAGATTTCGGGTTTAGTAGTAATCAGCCCCAGCATTTT. It encodes CSARDFGFSSNQPQHF.

Only one count was recorded for this clone. A read error may produce the germline difference seen at one junction end. Within the sample, other DNA sequences also encode this same CDR3. Written as DNA, the CDR3 is TGTGCTAGCTCACCATCCCGTGGCACCCTCACCGGGGAGCTGTTTTTT. Its translation: CASSPSRGTLTGELFF. The chain carries TRBV18 and TRBJ2-2; D gene ambiguous. This CDR3 region has 16 residues. Germline CDR1 is KGHSH and CDR2 is LQKENI.

Comments on this clone: Given a much more abundant clone one base away, this may be a read error. The J gene is TRBJ2-5, the V gene TRBV4-1; no reliable D call. Germline CDR1 reads MGHRA; CDR2 reads YSYEKL. The V and J ends lost 4 bases and 4 bases respectively, with 10 bases between them. The CDR3 is 13 residues long. CDR3 coding DNA: TGCGCCAGCAGCCGGAGCTGGGGAGAGACCCAGTACTTC. Translation: CASSRSWGETQYF.

This clone was observed at least ten times. The chain joins TRBV3-1 to TRBJ2-1, with 11 positions matching TRBD1. This CDR3 contains 15 residues. Germline V lookup: CDR1 LGHDT, CDR2 YNNKEL (reference sequence). J lost 5 bases, V lost 2 bases, and 2 bases had no gene match. The CDR3 loop is CASSQRGQGDNEQFF. The DNA for the CDR3 is TGTGCCAGCAGCCAAAGGGGACAGGGGGACAATGAGCAGTTCTTC.

Many counts were recorded for this clone. The rearrangement uses TRBV24-1 and TRBJ2-5, with TRBD1 identical over 7 bases. CDR1 is KGHDR and CDR2 is SFDVKD in the germline V gene. This CDR3 region has 15 residues. V gave up 4 bases and J gave up 3 bases; unmatched junction bases: 7. The DNA of the CDR3 is TGTGCCACCAGTGAGACTGGGGACAGTGAAGAGACCCAGTACTTC. This translates into CATSETGDSEETQYF.

This clone was seen repeatedly, ten times or more. This chain joins TRBV28 and TRBJ2-3; D is undetermined. Trimming shortened V by 10 bases and J by 1 base, and 6 bases separated the two germline ends. Germline lookup yields CDR1 MDHEN and CDR2 SYDVKM. The CDR3 consists of 11 residues. CDR3 amino acids: CATWGTDTQYF. The CDR3 DNA sequence: TGTGCCACCTGGGGCACAGATACGCAGTATTTT.

The sample holds many counts of this clone. The V call is TRBV12-3 or TRBV12-4, the J call TRBJ2-1, with 12 nucleotides matching TRBD2. V lost 5 bases to trimming and J lost 12 bases; unmatched junction nucleotides: 8. This CDR3 has 14 residues. The CDR3 coding sequence is TGTGCCAGCAGTGCTAGCGGGGGGGCTCTGGTGCAGTTCTTC. As protein: CASSASGGALVQFF.

The sample holds many counts of this clone. CDR3 loop: CASTPGYSYEQYF. For the CDR3, the DNA is TGTGCCAGCACTCCTGGGTACTCCTACGAGCAGTACTTC. This chain connects TRBV28 to TRBJ2-7; D is uncertain. The CDR3 sequence is 13 residues long. Trimming pared 7 bases from V and 0 bases from J, leaving 10 bases between. The V gene's germline CDR1 is MDHEN and CDR2 SYDVKM.

In the case of this clone: Germline is not matched at one junction end, which may reflect a read error. The J gene is TRBJ1-1, the V gene TRBV6-1; 8 bases line up with TRBD1. The CDR3 totals 17 residues. The V gene's germline CDR1 is MNHNS and CDR2 SASEGT. The CDR3 loop is CTSSRGTGRSSSTEAFF. Written as DNA, the CDR3 is TGTACCAGCAGCCGCGGGACAGGTCGATCATCCTCTACTGAAGCTTTCTTT.

This rearrangement joins TRBV4-1 to TRBJ2-3, with D perhaps matching TRBD2 (6 bases). Trimming stripped 0 bases from V and 4 bases from J, with 20 bases between. The CDR3 length is 18 residues. Per germline, CDR1 MGHRA and CDR2 YSYEKL. CDR3 sequence reads: CASSQEGSGSAPSDTQYF. CDR3 DNA sequence: TGCGCCAGCAGCCAAGAAGGTAGCGGTAGTGCCCCCTCAGATACGCAGTATTTT.

The sample holds many counts of this clone. The genes are TRBV5-6 and TRBJ1-1; D is undetermined. Trimming took off 2 bases at V and 1 base at J, with 3 bases between the two ends. The CDR3 extends over 12 amino acids. In germline, CDR1 is SGHDT, CDR2 YYEEEE. This CDR3 reads CASSFGNTEAFF. DNA of the CDR3: TGTGCCAGCAGCTTCGGGAACACTGAAGCTTTCTTT.

This clone was seen ten or more times. This CDR3 is also generated by other DNA sequences in the sample. This chain uses TRBV7-9 with TRBJ1-1; D gene uncertain. Between the trimmed V and J ends, which lost 4 bases and 8 bases, there was a span of 8 bases. Germline CDR1 reads SEHNR; CDR2 reads FQNEAQ (reference sequence). The CDR3 is made up of 11 amino acids. CDR3 coding DNA: TGTGCCAGCAGCTCCTCCTTAGAAGCTTTCTTT. It specifies CASSSSLEAFF.

The CDR3: CASSRKNTEAFF. The DNA for the CDR3 is TGTGCCAGCAGCCGGAAGAACACTGAAGCTTTCTTT. This sequence joins TRBV6-1 and TRBJ1-1; D uncertain. The CDR3 is 12 amino acids. The V gene's germline CDR1 is MNHNS and CDR2 SASEGT. The V end lost 6 bases, the J end lost 1 base, and 6 bases lay between the germline ends.

The sample holds many counts of this clone. The V call is TRBV20-1, the J call TRBJ2-3; the match to TRBD2 covers 11 bases. Per germline, CDR1 DFQATT and CDR2 SNEGSKA (reference sequence). The CDR3 sequence is 13 residues long. The J segment lost 5 bases and the V segment lost 8 bases, leaving 6 bases of the junction unmatched. The CDR3 protein is CSRVAGGGDTQYF. The DNA of the CDR3 is TGCAGTAGGGTAGCGGGAGGGGGAGATACGCAGTATTTT.

This clone was recorded at least ten times. The V and J genes are TRBV5-6 and TRBJ2-7, with a tentative D call TRBD2 (5 bases). Germline-derived CDR1 and CDR2 are SGHDT and YYEEEE. The CDR3 consists of 14 residues. V was clipped by 2 bases and J by 7 bases, with 16 bases between them. Written as DNA, the CDR3 is TGTGCCAGCAGCTTTGGTCTAGCCGGGGTGGAGCAGTACGTC. Translation gives CASSFGLAGVEQYV.

This clone has a count of ten or more. The chain uses TRBV5-8 and TRBJ2-7; TRBD2 agrees at 9 bases. Trimming cost V 4 bases and J 3 bases; bases outside gene matches: 8. Per the germline V gene, CDR1 is SGHTS and CDR2 is YDEGEE. The CDR3 covers 15 residues. CDR3 nucleotide sequence: TGTGCCAGCAGCCGGAGTGGGACTAGCAACTACGAGCAGTACTTC. The encoded protein is CASSRSGTSNYEQYF.

This clone was seen repeatedly, ten times or more. The rearrangement uses TRBV7-6 and TRBJ1-1, with 7 bases lining up with TRBD1. Germline values: CDR1 SGHVS, CDR2 FNYEAQ. CDR3 length: 13 residues. The ends lost 7 bases at V and 4 bases at J; junction bases unmatched: 6. CDR3 in amino acids: CASNGGGGTEAFF. Written as DNA, the CDR3 is TGTGCCAGCAACGGAGGGGGCGGCACTGAAGCTTTCTTT.

Ten or more counts support this clone. The rearrangement joins TRBV20-1 to TRBJ1-5; a possible D gene is TRBD1 (6 bases). CDR3 length: 14 amino acids. Germline loops: CDR1 DFQATT, CDR2 SNEGSKA (reference sequence). V lost 4 bases and J lost 6, with 16 bases in between. The CDR3 DNA sequence: TGCAGTGCTACCGACAACAGGGTTGCTCAGCCCCAGCATTTT. Its protein is CSATDNRVAQPQHF.

This clone was observed many times. The chain's CDR3 is CASSQAGDYEQYF. DNA of the CDR3: TGCGCCAGCAGCCAAGCGGGGGACTACGAGCAGTACTTC. This sequence joins TRBV4-1 and TRBJ2-7; D is perhaps TRBD2 (6 bases). CDR3 length: 13 residues. V lost 1 base and J lost 3, with 7 bases in between. CDR1 is MGHRA and CDR2 is YSYEKL in the germline V gene.